The text below deals with one TCR beta chain. A second PCR of roughly 7 to 11 cycles used a sample-barcoded 5' primer and a J-beta primer mix. Each CDR3 protein gets one entry after TCRdb re-called the 5' RACE reads with MiXCR. The sample records about 570,000 distinct CDR3 sequences, approximately 27% being singletons. The data originate from a study of blood T cells in healthy people across ages. Trimming took off 7 bases at V and 6 bases at J, with 16 bases between the two ends. The germline CDR1 and CDR2 sequences are SGHVS and FNYEAQ. The CDR3 is made up of 13 amino acids. The TCR was taken from a woman in her seventies in good health. This chain connects TRBV7-6 to TRBJ2-7; possible D gene TRBD2, 6 bases. Sequencing used blood. CDR3 sequence: CASTQGGYSEQYF. Here the CDR3 DNA reads TGTGCCAGCACCCAAGGAGGGTATTCCGAGCAGTACTTC.